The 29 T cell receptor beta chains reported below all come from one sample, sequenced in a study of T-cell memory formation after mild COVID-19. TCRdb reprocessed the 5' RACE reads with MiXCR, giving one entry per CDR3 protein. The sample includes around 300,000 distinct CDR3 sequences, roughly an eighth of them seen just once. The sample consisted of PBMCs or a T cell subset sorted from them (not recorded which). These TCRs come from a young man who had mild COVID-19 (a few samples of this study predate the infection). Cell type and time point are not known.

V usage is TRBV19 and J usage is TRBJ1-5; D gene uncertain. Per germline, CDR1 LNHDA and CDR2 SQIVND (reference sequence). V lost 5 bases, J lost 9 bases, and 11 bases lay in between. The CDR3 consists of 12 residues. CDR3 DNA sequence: TGTGCCAGTAGTCCGATTAACGGGCCCCAGCATTTT. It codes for CASSPINGPQHF.

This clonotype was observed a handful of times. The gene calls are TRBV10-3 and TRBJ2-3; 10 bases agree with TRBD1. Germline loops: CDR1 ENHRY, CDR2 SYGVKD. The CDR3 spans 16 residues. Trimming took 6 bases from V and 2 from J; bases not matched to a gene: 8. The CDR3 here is CAISSGDRGITDTQYF. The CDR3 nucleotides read TGTGCCATCAGCTCCGGGGACAGGGGCATCACAGATACGCAGTATTTT.

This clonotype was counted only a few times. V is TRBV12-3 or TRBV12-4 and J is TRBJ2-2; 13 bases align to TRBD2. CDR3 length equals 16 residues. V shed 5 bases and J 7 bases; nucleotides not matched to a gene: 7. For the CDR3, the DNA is TGTGCCAGCAGTCCCACTAGCGGGGGGGCGGTCGGGGAGCTGTTTTTT. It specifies CASSPTSGGAVGELFF.

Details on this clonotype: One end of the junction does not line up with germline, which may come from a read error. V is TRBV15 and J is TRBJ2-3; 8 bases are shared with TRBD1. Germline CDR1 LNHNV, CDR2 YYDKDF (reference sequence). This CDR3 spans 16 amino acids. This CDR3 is CAASRDTGGLTDTQYF. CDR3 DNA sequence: TGTGCCGCCAGCAGAGATACAGGGGGACTCACAGATACGCAGTATTTT.

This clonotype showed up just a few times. The CDR3 DNA follows: TGTGCCAGCAGCTTTGCGGGACGGCAGACAAAACTGTTTTTT. As protein: CASSFAGRQTKLFF. The V gene is TRBV11-2, the J gene TRBJ1-4; the D gene is possibly TRBD1 (5 bases). Germline CDR1 and CDR2: SGHAT and FQNNGV. This CDR3 is 14 amino acids long. Trimming took 3 bases from V and 10 from J, leaving 15 bases between them.

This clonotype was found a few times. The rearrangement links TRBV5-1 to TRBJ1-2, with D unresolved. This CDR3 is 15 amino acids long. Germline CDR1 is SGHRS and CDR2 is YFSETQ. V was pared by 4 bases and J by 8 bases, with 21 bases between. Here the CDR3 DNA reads TGCGCCAGCAGCGCCAATGGCCGGCAGCTTGGCGGCTACACCTTC. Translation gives CASSANGRQLGGYTF.

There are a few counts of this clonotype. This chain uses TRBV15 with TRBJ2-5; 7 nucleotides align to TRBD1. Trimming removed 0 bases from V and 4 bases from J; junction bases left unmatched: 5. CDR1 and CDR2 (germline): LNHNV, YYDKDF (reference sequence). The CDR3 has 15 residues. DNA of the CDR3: TGTGCCACCAGCAGAGATCCGACAGGGCGAGAGACCCAGTACTTC. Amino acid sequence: CATSRDPTGRETQYF. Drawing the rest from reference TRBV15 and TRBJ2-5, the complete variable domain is DAMVIQNPRYQVTQFGKPVTLSCSQTLNHNVMYWYQQKSSQAPKLLFHYYDKDFNNEADTPDNFQSRRPNTSFCFLDIRSPGLGDTAMYLCATSRDPTGRETQYFGPGTRLLVL.

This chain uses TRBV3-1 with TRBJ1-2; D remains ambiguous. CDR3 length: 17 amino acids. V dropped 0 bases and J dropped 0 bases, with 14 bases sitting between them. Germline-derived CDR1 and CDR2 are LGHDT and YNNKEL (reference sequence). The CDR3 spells CASSQEGRTFSNYGYTF. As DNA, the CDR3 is TGTGCCAGCAGCCAAGAGGGCAGGACCTTCTCTAACTATGGCTACACCTTC.

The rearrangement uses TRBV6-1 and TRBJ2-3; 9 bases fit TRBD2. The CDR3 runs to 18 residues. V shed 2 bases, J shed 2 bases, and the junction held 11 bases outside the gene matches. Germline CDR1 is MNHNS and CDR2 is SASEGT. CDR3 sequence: CASSERVGLAGYTDTQYF. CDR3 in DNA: TGTGCCAGCAGTGAAAGGGTCGGGCTAGCGGGGTACACAGATACGCAGTATTTT.

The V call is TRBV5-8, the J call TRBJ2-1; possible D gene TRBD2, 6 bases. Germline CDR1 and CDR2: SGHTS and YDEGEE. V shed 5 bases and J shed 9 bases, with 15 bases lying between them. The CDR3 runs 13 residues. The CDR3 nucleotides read TGTGCCAGCAGTTGGGGGGTTGCGGGTGAGCAGTTCTTC. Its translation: CASSWGVAGEQFF. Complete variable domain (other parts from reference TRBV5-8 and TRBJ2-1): EAGVTQSPTHLIKTRGQQATLRCSPISGHTSVYWYQQALGLGLQFLLWYDEGEERNRGNFPPRFSGRQFPNYSSELNVNALELEDSALYLCASSWGVAGEQFFGPGTRLTVL.

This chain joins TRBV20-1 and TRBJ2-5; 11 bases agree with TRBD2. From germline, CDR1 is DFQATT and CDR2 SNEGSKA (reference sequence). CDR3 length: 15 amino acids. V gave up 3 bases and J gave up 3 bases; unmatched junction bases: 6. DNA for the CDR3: TGCAGTGCTAGTGCTCCGGGACTAGCGGAAGAGACCCAGTACTTC. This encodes CSASAPGLAEETQYF.

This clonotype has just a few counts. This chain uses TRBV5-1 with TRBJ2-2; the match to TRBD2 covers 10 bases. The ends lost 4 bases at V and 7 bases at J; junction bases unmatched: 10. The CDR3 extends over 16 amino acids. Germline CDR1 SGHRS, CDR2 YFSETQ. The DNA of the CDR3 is TGCGCCAGCAGCGTAGCGGGGGGCCCGATGGGCGGGGAGCTGTTTTTT. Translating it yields CASSVAGGPMGGELFF.

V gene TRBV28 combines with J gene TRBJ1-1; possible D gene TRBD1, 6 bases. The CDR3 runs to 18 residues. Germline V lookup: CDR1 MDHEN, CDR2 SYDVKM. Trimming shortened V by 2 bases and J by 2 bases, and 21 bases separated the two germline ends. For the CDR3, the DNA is TGTGCCAGCAGTTTACTCGGGCCAGGGGCGAGGGGTAACACTGAAGCTTTCTTT. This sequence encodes CASSLLGPGARGNTEAFF.

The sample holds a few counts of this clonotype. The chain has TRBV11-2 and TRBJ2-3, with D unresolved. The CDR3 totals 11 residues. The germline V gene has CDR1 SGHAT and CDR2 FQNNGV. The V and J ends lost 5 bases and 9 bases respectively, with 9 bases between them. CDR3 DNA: TGTGCCAGCAGCGGCCAGAGGACGCAGTATTTT. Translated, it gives CASSGQRTQYF.

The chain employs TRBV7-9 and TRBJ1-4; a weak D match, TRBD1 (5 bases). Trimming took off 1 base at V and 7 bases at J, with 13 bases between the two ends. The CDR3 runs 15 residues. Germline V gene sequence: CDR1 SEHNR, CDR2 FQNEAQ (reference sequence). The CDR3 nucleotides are TGTGCCAGCAGCTTAGGCGACAGATACTCTGAAAAACTGTTTTTT. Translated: CASSLGDRYSEKLFF.

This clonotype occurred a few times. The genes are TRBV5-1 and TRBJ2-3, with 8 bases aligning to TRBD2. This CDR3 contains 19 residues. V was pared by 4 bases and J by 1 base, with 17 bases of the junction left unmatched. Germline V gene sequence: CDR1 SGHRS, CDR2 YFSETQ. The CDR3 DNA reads TGCGCCAGCAGCCCCCTAAGCGGGGGCCTAGAGAGGGGCACAGATACGCAGTATTTT. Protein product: CASSPLSGGLERGTDTQYF.

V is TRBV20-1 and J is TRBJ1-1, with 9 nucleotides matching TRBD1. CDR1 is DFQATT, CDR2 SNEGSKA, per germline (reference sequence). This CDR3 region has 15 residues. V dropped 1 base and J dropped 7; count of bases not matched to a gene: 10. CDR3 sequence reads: CSARAWGQGWSEAFF. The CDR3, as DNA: TGCAGTGCTAGAGCCTGGGGACAGGGCTGGAGTGAAGCTTTCTTT.

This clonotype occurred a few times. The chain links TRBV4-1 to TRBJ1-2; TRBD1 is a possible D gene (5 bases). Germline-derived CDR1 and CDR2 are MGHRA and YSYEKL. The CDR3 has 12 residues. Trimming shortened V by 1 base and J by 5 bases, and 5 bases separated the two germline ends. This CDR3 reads CASSQAGYGYTF. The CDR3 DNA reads TGCGCCAGCAGCCAAGCAGGGTATGGCTACACCTTC.

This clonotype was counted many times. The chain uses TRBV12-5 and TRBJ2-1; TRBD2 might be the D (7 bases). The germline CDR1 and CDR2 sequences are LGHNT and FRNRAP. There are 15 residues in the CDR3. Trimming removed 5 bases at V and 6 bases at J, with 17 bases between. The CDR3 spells CASGTTGRVTNEQFF. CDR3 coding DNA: TGTGCTAGTGGTACCACAGGGAGGGTAACCAATGAGCAGTTCTTC. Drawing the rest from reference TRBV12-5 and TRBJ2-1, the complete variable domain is DARVTQTPRHKVTEMGQEVTMRCQPILGHNTVFWYRQTMMQGLELLAYFRNRAPLDDSGMPKDRFSAEMPDATLATLKIQPSEPRDSAVYFCASGTTGRVTNEQFFGPGTRLTVL.

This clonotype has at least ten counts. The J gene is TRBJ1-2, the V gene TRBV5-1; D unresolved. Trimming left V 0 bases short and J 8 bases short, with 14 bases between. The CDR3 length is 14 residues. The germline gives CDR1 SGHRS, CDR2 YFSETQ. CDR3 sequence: CASSLVRAKGGYTF. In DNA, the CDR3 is TGCGCCAGCAGCTTGGTTCGGGCGAAAGGCGGCTACACCTTC.

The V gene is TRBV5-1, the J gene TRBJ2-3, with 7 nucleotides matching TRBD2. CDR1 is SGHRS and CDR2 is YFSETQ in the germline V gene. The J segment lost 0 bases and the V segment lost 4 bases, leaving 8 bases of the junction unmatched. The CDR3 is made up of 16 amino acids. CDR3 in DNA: TGCGCCAGCAGCCCTGGGGGTAGCGGGAGCACAGATACGCAGTATTTT. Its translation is CASSPGGSGSTDTQYF.

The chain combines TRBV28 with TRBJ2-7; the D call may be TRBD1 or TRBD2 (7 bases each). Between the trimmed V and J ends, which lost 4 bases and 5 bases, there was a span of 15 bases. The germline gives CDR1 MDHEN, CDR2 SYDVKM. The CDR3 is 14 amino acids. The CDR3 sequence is CASSWGGGDHEQYV. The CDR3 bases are TGTGCCAGCAGTTGGGGAGGGGGCGACCACGAGCAGTACGTC.

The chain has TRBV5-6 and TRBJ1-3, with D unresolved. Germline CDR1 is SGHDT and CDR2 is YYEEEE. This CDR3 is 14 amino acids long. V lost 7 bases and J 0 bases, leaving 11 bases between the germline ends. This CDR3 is CASWRAGSGNTIYF. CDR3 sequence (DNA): TGTGCCAGCTGGAGGGCAGGCTCTGGAAACACCATATATTTT.

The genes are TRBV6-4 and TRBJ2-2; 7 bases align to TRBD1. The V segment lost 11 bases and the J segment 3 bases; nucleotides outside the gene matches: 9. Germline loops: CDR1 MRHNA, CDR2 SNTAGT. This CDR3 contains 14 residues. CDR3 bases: TGTGCCCCCCGGTCGGGACAGTACACCGGGGAGCTGTTTTTT. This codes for CAPRSGQYTGELFF.

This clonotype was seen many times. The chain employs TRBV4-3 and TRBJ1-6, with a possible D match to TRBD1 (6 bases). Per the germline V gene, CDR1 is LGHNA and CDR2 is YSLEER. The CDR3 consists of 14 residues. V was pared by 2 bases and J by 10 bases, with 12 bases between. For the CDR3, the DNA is TGCGCCAGCAGCCAACCCCTCAGGGGATCACCCCTCCACTTT. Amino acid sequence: CASSQPLRGSPLHF.

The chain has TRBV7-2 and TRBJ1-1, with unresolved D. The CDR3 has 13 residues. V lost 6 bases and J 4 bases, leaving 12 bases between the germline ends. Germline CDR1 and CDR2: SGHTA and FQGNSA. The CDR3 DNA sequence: TGTGCCAGCAGGACCCTACACAGCACTGAAGCTTTCTTT. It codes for CASRTLHSTEAFF.

CDR3 bases: TGTGCCAGCAGCCCCTGGGAGGGGACCTACGAGCAGTACTTC. Protein sequence: CASSPWEGTYEQYF. The V and J genes are TRBV7-9 and TRBJ2-7; 7 bases are a match to TRBD2. The germline CDR1 and CDR2 sequences are SEHNR and FQNEAQ (reference sequence). CDR3 size: 14 residues. Germline trimming cut 5 bases from V and 2 bases from J; bases unmatched to any gene: 6.

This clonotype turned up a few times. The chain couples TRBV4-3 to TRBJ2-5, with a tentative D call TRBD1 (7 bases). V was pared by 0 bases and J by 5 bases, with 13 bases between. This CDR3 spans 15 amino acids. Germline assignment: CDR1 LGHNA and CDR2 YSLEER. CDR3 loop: CASSQEISGGETQYF. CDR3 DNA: TGCGCCAGCAGCCAAGAGATTTCAGGGGGGGAGACCCAGTACTTC.

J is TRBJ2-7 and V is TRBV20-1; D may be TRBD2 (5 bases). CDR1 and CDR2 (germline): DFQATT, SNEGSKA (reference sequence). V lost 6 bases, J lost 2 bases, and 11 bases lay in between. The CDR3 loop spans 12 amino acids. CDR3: CSASDLTYEQYF. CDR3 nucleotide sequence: TGCAGTGCGTCGGACTTAACCTACGAGCAGTACTTC.